The source of this T cell receptor (beta chain) is a study of blood T cell repertoires in COVID-19. The method was immunoSEQ multiplex PCR; TCRdb's version includes in-frame clones alone and lacks a portion of them. The sample lists tens of thousands of clones, around 80% occurring once. V was trimmed by 6 bases and J by 6 bases, leaving 14 bases between them. The CDR3 covers 13 residues. The chain joins TRBV12-3 or TRBV12-4 to TRBJ1-1; TRBD1 might be the D (5 bases). The sample taken for sequencing was peripheral blood. The sequence was obtained from a man aged 55 to 70 with active or convalescent COVID-19. The CDR3 DNA is TGTGCCAGCAGCCCGGGGGAAGGAGCTGAAGCTTTCTTT. This translates into CASSPGEGAEAFF.